This T cell receptor beta chain was captured by sequencing in a study of T cell clonotyping in hematopoietic cell transplantation. Time point specified: recipient sample about 28 days before transplant, after cytoreduction. Recipients were bled about 28 days pretransplant and at posttransplant days 30, 100, 180. The repertoire was sequenced with immunoSEQ multiplex PCR; TCRdb's copy has only in-frame clones and lacks some. The sample consists of tens of thousands of clones, about nine tenths of them appearing once. This CDR3 contains 14 residues. Trimming removed 6 bases from V and 3 bases from J, with 15 bases in between. Germline CDR1 and CDR2: MNHEY and SVGAGI.

The sequence was obtained from a man aged 60 to 69 with biphenotypic leukemia. Some clones in this sample may be carry-over from other donors' samples. This specimen was peripheral blood mononuclear cells, taken before stem cell transplant. The V and J genes are TRBV6-5 and TRBJ2-7, with a possible D match to TRBD1 (6 bases). DNA for the CDR3: TGTGCCAGCAGCCGAACGGGACAACTCTACGAGCAGTACTTC. Amino acid sequence: CASSRTGQLYEQYF.